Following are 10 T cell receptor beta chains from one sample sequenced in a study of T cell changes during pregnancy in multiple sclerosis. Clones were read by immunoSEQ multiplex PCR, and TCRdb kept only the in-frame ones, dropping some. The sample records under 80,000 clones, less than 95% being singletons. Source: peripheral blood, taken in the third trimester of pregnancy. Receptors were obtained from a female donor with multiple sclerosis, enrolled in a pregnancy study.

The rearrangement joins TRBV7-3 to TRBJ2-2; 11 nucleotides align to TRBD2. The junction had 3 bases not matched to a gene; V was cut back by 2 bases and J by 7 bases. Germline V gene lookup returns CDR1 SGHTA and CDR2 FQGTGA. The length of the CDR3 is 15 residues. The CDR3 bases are TGTGCCAGCAGCTTAGCTAGCGGGGGGCACGGGGAGCTGTTTTTT. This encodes CASSLASGGHGELFF.

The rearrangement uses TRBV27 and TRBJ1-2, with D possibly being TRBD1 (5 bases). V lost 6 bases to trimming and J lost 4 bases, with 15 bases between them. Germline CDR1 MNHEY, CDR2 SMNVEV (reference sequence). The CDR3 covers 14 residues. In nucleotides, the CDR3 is TGTGCCAGCAGCGCAGGGTCGAAGAGCTATGGCTACACCTTC. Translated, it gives CASSAGSKSYGYTF.

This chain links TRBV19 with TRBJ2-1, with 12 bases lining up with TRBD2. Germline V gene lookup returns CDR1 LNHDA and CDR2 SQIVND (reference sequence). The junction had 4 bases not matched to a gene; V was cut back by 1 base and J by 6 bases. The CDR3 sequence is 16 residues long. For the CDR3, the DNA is TGTGCCAGTAGTATAGCGGCTAGCGGGGGGGTCAATGAGCAGTTCTTC. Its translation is CASSIAASGGVNEQFF.

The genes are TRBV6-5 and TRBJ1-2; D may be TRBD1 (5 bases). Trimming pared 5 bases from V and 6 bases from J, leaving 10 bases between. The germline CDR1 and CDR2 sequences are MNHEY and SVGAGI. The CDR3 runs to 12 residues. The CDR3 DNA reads TGTGCCAGCAGTATAGACAGAGATGGCTACACCTTC. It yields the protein CASSIDRDGYTF.

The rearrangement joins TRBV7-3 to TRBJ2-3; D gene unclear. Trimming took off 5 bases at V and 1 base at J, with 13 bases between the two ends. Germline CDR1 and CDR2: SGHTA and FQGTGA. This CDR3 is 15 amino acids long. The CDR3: CASSQEAIRTDTQYF. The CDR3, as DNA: TGTGCCAGCAGCCAAGAGGCTATACGCACAGATACGCAGTATTTT.

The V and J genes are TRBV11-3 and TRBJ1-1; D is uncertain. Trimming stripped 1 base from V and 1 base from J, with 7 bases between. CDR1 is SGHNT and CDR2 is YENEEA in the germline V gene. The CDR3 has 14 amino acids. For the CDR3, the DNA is TGTGCCAGCAGCTTAGGCCGGGGGAACACTGAAGCTTTCTTT. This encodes CASSLGRGNTEAFF.

The CDR3 DNA follows: TGTGCCAGCAGCTTGGCAAGCAACGCCGGGGAGCTGTTTTTT. Translation gives CASSLASNAGELFF. The chain employs TRBV5-4 and TRBJ2-2; D remains unclear. V was trimmed by 0 bases and J by 6 bases, leaving 9 bases between them. CDR3 size: 14 residues. Per the germline V gene, CDR1 is SGHNT and CDR2 is YYREEE (reference sequence).

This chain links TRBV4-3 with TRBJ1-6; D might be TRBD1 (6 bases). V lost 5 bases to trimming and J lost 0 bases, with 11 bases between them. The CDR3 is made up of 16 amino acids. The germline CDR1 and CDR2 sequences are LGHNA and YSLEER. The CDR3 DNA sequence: TGCGCCAGCAGCAAAAGGGGGGGCTCCTATAATTCACCCCTCCACTTT. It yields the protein CASSKRGGSYNSPLHF.

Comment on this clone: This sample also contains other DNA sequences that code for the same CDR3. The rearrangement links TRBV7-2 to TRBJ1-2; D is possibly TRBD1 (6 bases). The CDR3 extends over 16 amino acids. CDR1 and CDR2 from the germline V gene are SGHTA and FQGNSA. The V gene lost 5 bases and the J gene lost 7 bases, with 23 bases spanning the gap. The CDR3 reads CASSLSPVGAVGGYTF. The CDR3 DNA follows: TGTGCCAGCAGCCTATCGCCCGTGGGGGCCGTGGGTGGCTACACCTTC. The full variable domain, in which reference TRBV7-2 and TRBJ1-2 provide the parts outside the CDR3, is GAGVSQSPSNKVTEKGKDVELRCDPISGHTALYWYRQSLGQGLEFLIYFQGNSAPDKSGLPSDRFSAERTGGSVSTLTIQRTQQEDSAVYLCASSLSPVGAVGGYTFGSGTRLTVV.

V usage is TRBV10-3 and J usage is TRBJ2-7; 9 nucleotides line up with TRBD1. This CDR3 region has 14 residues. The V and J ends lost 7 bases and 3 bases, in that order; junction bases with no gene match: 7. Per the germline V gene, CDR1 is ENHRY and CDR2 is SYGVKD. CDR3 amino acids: CAITRGQGFYEQYF. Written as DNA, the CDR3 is TGTGCCATCACTCGGGGACAGGGATTCTACGAGCAGTACTTC.